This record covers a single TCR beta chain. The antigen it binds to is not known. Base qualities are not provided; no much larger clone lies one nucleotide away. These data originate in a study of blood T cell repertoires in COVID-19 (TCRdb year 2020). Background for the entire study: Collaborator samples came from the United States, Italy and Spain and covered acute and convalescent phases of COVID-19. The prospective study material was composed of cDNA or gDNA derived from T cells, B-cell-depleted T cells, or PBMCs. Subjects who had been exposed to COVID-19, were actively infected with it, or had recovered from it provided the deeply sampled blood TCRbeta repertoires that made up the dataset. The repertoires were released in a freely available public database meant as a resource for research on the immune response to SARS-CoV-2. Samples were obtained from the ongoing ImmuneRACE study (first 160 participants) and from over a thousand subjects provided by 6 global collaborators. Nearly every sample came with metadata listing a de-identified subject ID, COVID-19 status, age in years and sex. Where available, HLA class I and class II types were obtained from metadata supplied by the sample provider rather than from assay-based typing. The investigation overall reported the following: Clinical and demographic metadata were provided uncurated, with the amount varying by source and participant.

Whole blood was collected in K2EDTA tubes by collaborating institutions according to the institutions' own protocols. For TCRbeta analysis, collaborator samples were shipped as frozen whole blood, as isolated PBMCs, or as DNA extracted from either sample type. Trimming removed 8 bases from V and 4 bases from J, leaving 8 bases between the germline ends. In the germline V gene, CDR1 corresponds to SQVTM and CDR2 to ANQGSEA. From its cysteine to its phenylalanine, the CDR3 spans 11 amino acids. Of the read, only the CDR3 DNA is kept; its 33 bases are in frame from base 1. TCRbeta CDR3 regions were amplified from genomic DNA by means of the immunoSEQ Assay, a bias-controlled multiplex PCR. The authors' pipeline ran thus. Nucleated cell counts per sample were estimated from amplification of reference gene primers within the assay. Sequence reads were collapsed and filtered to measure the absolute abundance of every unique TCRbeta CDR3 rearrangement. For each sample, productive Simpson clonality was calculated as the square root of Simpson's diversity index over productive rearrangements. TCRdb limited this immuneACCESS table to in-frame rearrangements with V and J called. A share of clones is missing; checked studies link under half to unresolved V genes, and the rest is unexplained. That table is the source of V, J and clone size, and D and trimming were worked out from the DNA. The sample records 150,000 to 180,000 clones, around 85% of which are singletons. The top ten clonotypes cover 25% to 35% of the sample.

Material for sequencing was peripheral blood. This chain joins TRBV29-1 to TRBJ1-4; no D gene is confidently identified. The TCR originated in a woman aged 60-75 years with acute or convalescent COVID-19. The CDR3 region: CSTYFNEKLFF. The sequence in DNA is TGCAGCACCTACTTTAATGAAAAACTGTTTTTT.